The 7 T cell receptor beta chains listed next were all sequenced from one sample in a study of T-cell reconstitution after alpha-beta-depleted transplantation in children. Preparation of the TCRbeta library involved a method that used unique molecular identifiers. TCRdb called the PCR reads again in MiXCR, with one record for every CDR3 protein. This table has 250,000 to 300,000 distinct CDR3 sequences, roughly a tenth appearing once. The specimen was PBMCs, collected before TCRalphabeta/CD19-depleted stem cell transplant. These receptors all stem from a boy less than two years old with acute myeloid leukemia, due to receive a stem cell transplant.

V usage is TRBV7-3 and J usage is TRBJ2-3, with 16 bases matching TRBD2. V gave up 5 bases and J gave up 5 bases; unmatched junction bases: 4. Looked up from germline, CDR1 is SGHTA and CDR2 is FQGTGA. The CDR3 has 16 residues. The CDR3, as DNA: TGTGCCAGCAGCGCGGGACTAGCGGGGGGGATAGATACGCAGTATTTT. This sequence encodes CASSAGLAGGIDTQYF.

This clonotype was detected ten times or more. The chain carries TRBV12-3 or TRBV12-4 and TRBJ1-1; D is undetermined. The CDR3 runs to 14 residues. The germline V and J ends were trimmed by 7 bases and 3 bases, with 15 bases remaining between them. The chain's CDR3 is CASTPDLKYTEAFF. The CDR3 DNA reads as TGTGCCAGCACCCCAGACCTTAAATACACTGAAGCTTTCTTT.

At least ten counts were recorded for this clonotype. The rearrangement joins TRBV6-1 to TRBJ2-7, with 8 bases aligning to TRBD1. Losses at the gene ends were 7 bases for V and 2 bases for J; bases not matched to a gene: 7. The CDR3 extends over 14 amino acids. Germline CDR1 reads MNHNS; CDR2 reads SASEGT. The CDR3 nucleotides are TGTGCCAGCATCCCGGACAGGGCCCCCTACGAGCAGTACTTC. As protein: CASIPDRAPYEQYF.

This clonotype was detected many times. The J gene is TRBJ1-4, the V gene TRBV28; D is uncertain. The CDR3 is 14 amino acids. V was clipped by 3 bases and J by 3 bases, with 8 bases between them. CDR1 and CDR2 (germline): MDHEN, SYDVKM. CDR3 loop: CASSLWRPNEKLFF. DNA for the CDR3: TGTGCCAGCAGTTTGTGGCGACCTAATGAAAAACTGTTTTTT.

This clonotype was seen more than once but under ten times. The V gene is TRBV5-1, the J gene TRBJ2-7; D gene uncertain. V was pared by 0 bases and J by 3 bases, with 13 bases between. The CDR3 has 15 residues. Germline V gene sequence: CDR1 SGHRS, CDR2 YFSETQ. CDR3 residues: CASSLDTSRRYEQYF. CDR3 DNA sequence: TGCGCCAGCAGCTTGGACACTTCGAGGCGCTACGAGCAGTACTTC.

The chain uses TRBV7-2 and TRBJ2-3; maybe TRBD2 (6 bases). The CDR3 is made up of 16 amino acids. Trimming took 2 bases from V and 4 from J, leaving 16 bases between them. The germline V gene encodes CDR1 SGHTA and CDR2 FQGNSA. Here the CDR3 reads CASSLWRDPHPDTQYF. The CDR3 bases are TGTGCCAGCAGCTTATGGCGGGACCCACACCCAGATACGCAGTATTTT.

This clonotype was observed at least ten times. The chain couples TRBV5-1 to TRBJ2-7, with TRBD2 as a possible D gene (6 bases). Per the germline V gene, CDR1 is SGHRS and CDR2 is YFSETQ. Deletions cut 1 base from V and 6 bases from J, with 23 bases between. The CDR3 runs to 17 residues. This CDR3 reads CASSLPPTGLAISEQYF. The CDR3, as DNA: TGCGCCAGCAGCTTGCCCCCCACGGGACTCGCGATCTCCGAGCAGTACTTC.